The 32 T cell receptor beta chains presented below share a single source sample, sequenced in a study of early T cells in non-severe SARS-CoV-2 infection. TCRdb reprocessed the 5' RACE reads with MiXCR, giving one entry per CDR3 protein. The table shows approximately 19,000 distinct CDR3 sequences, with 4% to 5.5% occurring only once. Sequences were obtained from whole blood. The receptors stem from an adult who was a healthcare worker with PCR-confirmed SARS-CoV-2 infection or an uninfected control (not recorded which).

This clonotype was counted at least ten times. This rearrangement joins TRBV6-5 to TRBJ2-7; a weak D match, TRBD1 (6 bases). In germline, CDR1 is MNHEY, CDR2 SVGAGI. V lost 5 bases to trimming and J lost 4 bases, with 12 bases between them. This CDR3 has 13 amino acids. In DNA, the CDR3 is TGTGCCAGCAGTCGAGGCCAGGGGTACGAGCAGTACGTC. Translation gives CASSRGQGYEQYV.

By share, this clonotype counts as medium-sized (0.01 to 0.1%). The chain couples TRBV6-1 to TRBJ1-1, with a weak D call TRBD1 (5 bases). Trimming took off 3 bases at V and 10 bases at J, with 18 bases between the two ends. In germline, CDR1 is MNHNS, CDR2 SASEGT. This CDR3 is 14 amino acids long. CDR3: CASSDLRGGFVAFF. The CDR3, as DNA: TGTGCCAGCAGTGATTTGAGGGGTGGCTTCGTAGCTTTCTTT.

This clonotype has a handful of counts. V and J are TRBV7-9 and TRBJ1-2; 7 nucleotides agree with TRBD1. CDR3 length: 15 residues. The V gene end was trimmed by 5 bases and the J gene end by 5 bases; junction bases not matched to a gene: 11. The germline V gene has CDR1 SEHNR and CDR2 FQNEAQ (reference sequence). The CDR3 spells CASSHSRDSLYGYTF. The CDR3 nucleotides read TGTGCCAGCAGCCACTCCCGGGACAGTCTATATGGCTACACCTTC.

At least ten counts were recorded for this clonotype. The genes are TRBV11-2 and TRBJ2-1, with D possibly being TRBD1 (6 bases). Germline CDR1 reads SGHAT; CDR2 reads FQNNGV. CDR3 length: 14 amino acids. The germline V and J ends were trimmed by 2 bases and 8 bases, with 13 bases remaining between them. CDR3 region: CASSLLRGADEQFF. The CDR3 DNA reads as TGTGCCAGCAGCTTACTCAGGGGCGCGGATGAGCAGTTCTTC.

This clonotype has at least ten counts. This rearrangement joins TRBV27 to TRBJ2-3; TRBD2 matches at 15 bases. The CDR3 spans 17 residues. Trimming cost V 6 bases and J 2 bases; bases outside gene matches: 6. Looked up from germline, CDR1 is MNHEY and CDR2 is SMNVEV (reference sequence). The DNA of the CDR3 is TGTGCCAGCAGCTCCGGGACTAGCGGGGGGATCACAGATACGCAGTATTTT. This gives the protein CASSSGTSGGITDTQYF.

This clonotype was detected ten times or more. The chain is built from TRBV5-1 and TRBJ2-5; perhaps TRBD1 as D (5 bases). The CDR3 is made up of 16 amino acids. Per the germline V gene, CDR1 is SGHRS and CDR2 is YFSETQ. With 0 bases removed from V and 6 bases from J, the gap between germline ends came to 18 bases. CDR3 protein: CASSLALAGLQQTQYF. In DNA, the CDR3 is TGCGCCAGCAGCTTGGCGCTTGCAGGGCTGCAGCAGACCCAGTACTTC.

This clonotype appeared a few times. CDR3 DNA sequence: TGTGCCAGCAGCTTGGGGACTCTCTCCTACAATGAGCAGTTCTTC. Protein product: CASSLGTLSYNEQFF. The rearrangement joins TRBV7-9 to TRBJ2-1; possible D gene TRBD2, 6 bases. The CDR3 extends over 15 amino acids. Germline CDR1 is SEHNR and CDR2 is FQNEAQ (reference sequence). V was pared by 3 bases and J by 0 bases, with 9 bases between.

V is TRBV6-2 or TRBV6-3 and J is TRBJ2-5, with 7 bases that match TRBD2. V gave up 7 bases and J gave up 2 bases; unmatched junction bases: 10. Germline CDR1 MNHEY, CDR2 SVGEGT. This CDR3 region has 15 residues. In DNA, the CDR3 is TGTGCCAGCAATCGGGAGGACTACGTACAAGAGACCCAGTACTTC. Amino acid sequence: CASNREDYVQETQYF.

This clonotype showed up many times. This chain connects TRBV11-2 to TRBJ2-7; no clear D. This CDR3 has 12 amino acids. The germline V and J ends were trimmed by 3 bases and 7 bases, with 10 bases remaining between them. The germline V gene has CDR1 SGHAT and CDR2 FQNNGV. In DNA, the CDR3 is TGTGCCAGCAGCTTCGCTTTTAGGGAGCAGTACGTC. Translation: CASSFAFREQYV.

By share, this clonotype ranks as medium-sized (0.01 to 0.1%). The CDR3 here is CSASGGSPTDTQYF. The DNA of the CDR3 is TGCAGTGCTAGTGGAGGGAGCCCCACAGATACGCAGTATTTT. The chain joins TRBV20-1 to TRBJ2-3; D might be TRBD2 (6 bases). The CDR3 has 14 amino acids. Germline V gene lookup returns CDR1 DFQATT and CDR2 SNEGSKA (reference sequence). Trimming pared 3 bases from V and 2 bases from J, leaving 12 bases between.

With respect to this clonotype: A clone one base away is much larger, so this may be a read error. Likely a read error: the CDR3 ends without its conserved phenylalanine or tryptophan. V gene TRBV20-1 combines with J gene TRBJ2-7, with 9 bases that match TRBD2. Germline values: CDR1 DFQATT, CDR2 SNEGSKA (reference sequence). The ends lost 0 bases at V and 0 bases at J; junction bases unmatched: 6. CDR3 length: 16 amino acids. The CDR3 protein is CSARDEAGGFSYEQYS. The CDR3 nucleotides are TGCAGTGCTAGAGATGAAGCGGGAGGCTTCTCCTACGAGCAGTACTCC.

This clonotype is medium-sized. The genes are TRBV5-5 and TRBJ1-5, with D tentatively TRBD1 (6 bases). Deletions cut 1 base from V and 10 bases from J, with 24 bases between. In germline, CDR1 is SGHKS, CDR2 YYEKEE (reference sequence). The CDR3 is 17 amino acids. DNA for the CDR3: TGTGCCAGCAGCTTGCGAGGGACACCATCTCTTTTAGAACCCCAGCATTTT. This encodes CASSLRGTPSLLEPQHF.

This clonotype was seen repeatedly, ten times or more. The V call is TRBV7-6, the J call TRBJ2-1; 9 positions agree with TRBD2. This CDR3 comprises 17 residues. Germline V gene sequence: CDR1 SGHVS, CDR2 FNYEAQ. The V and J ends lost 5 bases and 2 bases, in that order; junction bases with no gene match: 10. The CDR3 DNA reads TGTGCCAGCAGCCCCTATAGCGGGAGATGGACCTACAATGAGCAGTTCTTC. Protein: CASSPYSGRWTYNEQFF. The whole variable domain, filled in from reference TRBV7-6 and TRBJ2-1, reads GAGVSQSPRYKVTKRGQDVALRCDPISGHVSLYWYRQALGQGPEFLTYFNYEAQQDKSGLPNDRFSAERPEGSISTLTIQRTEQRDSAMYRCASSPYSGRWTYNEQFFGPGTRLTVL.

This clonotype has a count of ten or more. In DNA, the CDR3 is TGTGCCAGCAGTGAAGGGGGACAGGGGGCCTACGAGCAGTACTTC. Protein product: CASSEGGQGAYEQYF. The V and J genes are TRBV6-5 and TRBJ2-7; 11 nucleotides agree with TRBD1. CDR1 and CDR2 from the germline V gene are MNHEY and SVGAGI. The CDR3 sequence is 15 residues long. V lost 5 bases to trimming and J lost 2 bases; unmatched junction nucleotides: 5.

This clonotype was observed a few times. The chain couples TRBV10-1 to TRBJ2-7; D is possibly TRBD1 or TRBD2 (6 bases each). Germline assignment: CDR1 WNHNN and CDR2 SYGVQD (reference sequence). The length of the CDR3 is 15 residues. Trimming left V 2 bases short and J 2 bases short, with 13 bases between. CDR3 DNA sequence: TGCGCCAGCAGTGAGCCCGGGGGCTCAACCTACGAGCAGTACTTC. The encoded protein is CASSEPGGSTYEQYF.

This clonotype counts as medium-sized (0.01 to 0.1%). The rearrangement joins TRBV5-4 to TRBJ1-1; 7 bases line up with TRBD1. V gave up 4 bases and J gave up 1 base; unmatched junction bases: 4. Germline V gene sequence: CDR1 SGHNT, CDR2 YYREEE (reference sequence). The CDR3 has 14 amino acids. The CDR3 DNA is TGTGCCAGCAGCGGGGGACAGAAGAACACTGAAGCTTTCTTT. Its protein is CASSGGQKNTEAFF.

The V gene is TRBV6-6, the J gene TRBJ2-1; 8 bases map to TRBD2. The CDR3 totals 15 residues. V lost 2 bases, J lost 9 bases, and 9 bases stayed unmatched. Germline CDR1 is MNHNY and CDR2 is SVGAGI (reference sequence). The CDR3 sequence: CASSYATGLAFEQFF. CDR3 DNA sequence: TGTGCCAGCAGTTACGCCACCGGACTAGCATTTGAGCAGTTCTTC.

The chain has TRBV2 and TRBJ2-1; D might be TRBD1 or TRBD2, each matching 5 bases. This CDR3 is built from 15 residues. The germline V and J ends were trimmed by 6 bases and 8 bases, with 20 bases remaining between them. CDR1 and CDR2 (germline): SNHLY, FYNNEI. The CDR3 sequence: CASRTGRTERDEQFF. CDR3 DNA sequence: TGTGCCAGCAGGACGGGACGGACGGAGAGGGATGAGCAGTTCTTC.

The rearrangement uses TRBV5-1 and TRBJ2-3; D remains unclear. V lost 2 bases to trimming and J lost 2 bases, with 12 bases between them. CDR3 length: 15 amino acids. Germline V gene lookup returns CDR1 SGHRS and CDR2 YFSETQ. The CDR3: CASSFVAEITDTQYF. The DNA of the CDR3 is TGCGCCAGCAGCTTCGTTGCAGAAATCACAGATACGCAGTATTTT.

This clonotype has only a few counts. The chain recombines TRBV5-5 with TRBJ2-1; D not resolved. Germline CDR1 reads SGHKS; CDR2 reads YYEKEE (reference sequence). V lost 4 bases and J 4 bases, leaving 12 bases between the germline ends. There are 14 residues in the CDR3. The CDR3 nucleotides read TGTGCCAGCAGCCCCATTAGTGCATACAATGAGCAGTTCTTC. This codes for CASSPISAYNEQFF.

This clonotype was found a few times. The V call is TRBV12-3 or TRBV12-4, the J call TRBJ2-1; 9 bases are a match to TRBD2. There are 16 residues in the CDR3. The V segment lost 5 bases and the J segment 1 base; nucleotides outside the gene matches: 6. The CDR3 sequence: CASSPRAGGSYNEQFF. The CDR3, as DNA: TGTGCCAGCAGTCCTCGGGCGGGAGGGTCCTACAATGAGCAGTTCTTC.

This clonotype was counted at least ten times. The gene calls are TRBV7-8 and TRBJ1-1; D is unresolved. V was clipped by 5 bases and J by 1 base, with 14 bases between them. The CDR3 sequence is 15 residues long. Germline loops: CDR1 SGHVS, CDR2 FQNEAQ. The CDR3 region has the DNA TGTGCCAGCAGCCAACTTTATAGAGCGAACACTGAAGCTTTCTTT. Translating gives CASSQLYRANTEAFF. The variable domain in full, completed from reference TRBV7-8 and TRBJ1-1, reads GAGVSQSPRYKVAKRGQDVALRCDPISGHVSLFWYQQALGQGPEFLTYFQNEAQLDKSGLPSDRFFAERPEGSVSTLKIQRTQQEDSAVYLCASSQLYRANTEAFFGQGTRLTVV.

This clonotype was observed at least ten times. The chain is built from TRBV21-1 and TRBJ1-2; the listed D gene, TRBD1, was not tested against the DNA. TRBV21-1 is assigned pseudogene status. CDR3 length equals 14 residues. The chain's CDR3 is CASSNDRFMDGYTF. CDR3 bases: TGTGCCAGCAGCAACGACAGATTTATGGATGGCTACACCTTC.

Many counts were recorded for this clonotype. The V gene is TRBV28, the J gene TRBJ1-6, with TRBD1 identical over 10 bases. From germline, CDR1 is MDHEN and CDR2 SYDVKM. The CDR3 loop spans 15 amino acids. Losses at the gene ends were 6 bases for V and 7 bases for J; bases not matched to a gene: 6. The CDR3 protein is CASSLGQGLNSPLHF. CDR3 DNA sequence: TGTGCCAGCAGCTTGGGACAGGGGCTCAATTCACCCCTCCACTTT. The full variable domain, in which reference TRBV28 and TRBJ1-6 provide the parts outside the CDR3, is DVKVTQSSRYLVKRTGEKVFLECVQDMDHENMFWYRQDPGLGLRLIYFSYDVKMKEKGDIPEGYSVSREKKERFSLILESASTNQTSMYLCASSLGQGLNSPLHFGNGTRLTVT.

This clonotype was observed at least ten times. CDR3 amino acids: CSARSPSGYQETQYF. CDR3 nucleotide sequence: TGCAGTGCACGAAGCCCTAGCGGGTATCAAGAGACCCAGTACTTC. The chain is built from TRBV20-1 and TRBJ2-5; 8 bases are shared with TRBD2. V gave up 6 bases and J gave up 2 bases; unmatched junction bases: 11. CDR1 and CDR2 (germline): DFQATT, SNEGSKA (reference sequence). The CDR3 totals 15 residues.

In its sample, this clonotype ranks as medium-sized (0.01 to 0.1%). The rearrangement joins TRBV11-2 to TRBJ2-2; D gene unclear. The CDR3 sequence is 12 residues long. Per the germline V gene, CDR1 is SGHAT and CDR2 is FQNNGV. V gave up 2 bases and J gave up 6 bases, with 4 bases separating them. In DNA, the CDR3 is TGTGCCAGCAGCTTAATACCCGGGGAGCTGTTTTTT. Translated, it gives CASSLIPGELFF.

This clonotype was seen once. The CDR3 DNA sequence: TGCAGTGCCCCTTCCGGACTAGCGAAATACAATGAGCAGTTCTTC. This encodes CSAPSGLAKYNEQFF. V usage is TRBV20-1 and J usage is TRBJ2-1; 9 bases match TRBD2. J lost 4 bases, V lost 6 bases, and 10 bases had no gene match. Germline CDR1 is DFQATT and CDR2 is SNEGSKA (reference sequence). This CDR3 region has 15 residues.

This clonotype was detected a few times. The gene calls are TRBV7-2 and TRBJ1-1; D gene unclear. Germline CDR1 is SGHTA and CDR2 is FQGNSA. The V end lost 6 bases, the J end lost 7 bases, and 15 bases lay between the germline ends. The length of the CDR3 is 13 residues. CDR3 in amino acids: CASRTLLGDEAFF. CDR3 nucleotide sequence: TGTGCCAGCAGAACCCTCCTTGGGGATGAAGCTTTCTTT.

This chain links TRBV19 with TRBJ1-5; 9 bases agree with TRBD1. Germline loops: CDR1 LNHDA, CDR2 SQIVND (reference sequence). Trimming took 5 bases from V and 7 from J; bases not matched to a gene: 6. There are 14 residues in the CDR3. The DNA of the CDR3 is TGTGCCAGTAGTGTACAGGGGGCTGCCCAGCCCCAGCATTTT. Protein product: CASSVQGAAQPQHF.

In its sample, this clonotype was seen a few times. CDR3 bases: TGCGCCAGCAGTCCCATCCACAGGGACACTGAAGCTTTCTTT. Its translation: CASSPIHRDTEAFF. The J gene is TRBJ1-1, the V gene TRBV5-1; D might be TRBD1 (6 bases). Per germline, CDR1 SGHRS and CDR2 YFSETQ. The CDR3 loop spans 14 amino acids. V lost 5 bases, J lost 3 bases, and 14 bases lay in between.

This clonotype is labeled as medium-sized. This rearrangement joins TRBV1 to TRBJ1-4. TRBV1 is described as a pseudogene. The length of the CDR3 is 15 residues. CDR3 in amino acids: CTSSQGTATNEKLFF. The DNA of the CDR3 is TGCACCAGCAGCCAAGGGACGGCAACTAATGAAAAACTGTTTTTT.

This clonotype was seen repeatedly, ten times or more. The rearrangement links TRBV6-8 to TRBJ2-1; D not certain. Deletions cut 6 bases from V and 6 bases from J, with 24 bases between. The CDR3 is 17 amino acids. CDR1 and CDR2 (germline): MNHGY, SAAAGT. CDR3 in amino acids: CASSFQGGPYHCNEQFF. CDR3 coding DNA: TGTGCCAGCAGCTTCCAAGGTGGGCCTTACCATTGCAATGAGCAGTTCTTC.